This T cell receptor (beta chain) was captured in a study of cytomegalovirus exposure and HLA in healthy donors. The CDR3 length is 14 residues. Trimming took 6 bases from V and 0 from J; bases not matched to a gene: 3. Germline V gene lookup returns CDR1 MNHNY and CDR2 SVGAGI (reference sequence). PCR primers comprised 60 Vbeta and 13 Jbeta primers. Measured with immunoSEQ multiplex PCR; TCRdb has only the in-frame clones, and not every one. Among more than 95,000 clones, roughly 72% were seen once, and the ten largest hold under 5%. Sequencing used PBMCs. V usage is TRBV6-6 and J usage is TRBJ2-3; 7 bases agree with TRBD2. The source of this sequence is a man aged 35-49 years in good health and CMV-seropositive. The DNA of the CDR3 is TGTGCCAGCAGGAAACTAGCGAGCACAGATACGCAGTATTTT. Translating gives CASRKLASTDTQYF.